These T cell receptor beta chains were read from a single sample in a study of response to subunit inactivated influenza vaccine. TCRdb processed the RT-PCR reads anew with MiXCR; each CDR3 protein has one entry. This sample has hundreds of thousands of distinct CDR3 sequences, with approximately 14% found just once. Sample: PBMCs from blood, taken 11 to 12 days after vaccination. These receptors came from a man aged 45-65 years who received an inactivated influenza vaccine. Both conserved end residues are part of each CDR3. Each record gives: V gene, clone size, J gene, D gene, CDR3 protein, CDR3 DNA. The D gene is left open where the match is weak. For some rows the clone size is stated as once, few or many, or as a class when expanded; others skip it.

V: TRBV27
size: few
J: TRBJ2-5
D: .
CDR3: CASSLLGPGQTETQYF
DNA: TGTGCCAGCAGTTTACTGGGGCCGGGACAAACAGAGACCCAGTACTTC

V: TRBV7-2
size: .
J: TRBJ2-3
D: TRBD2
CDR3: CASSSQRGWGTDTQYF
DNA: TGTGCCAGCAGCTCGCAGCGGGGGTGGGGCACAGATACGCAGTATTTT

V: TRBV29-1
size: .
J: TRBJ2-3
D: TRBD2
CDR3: CSVDLWRGDYTDTQYF
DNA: TGCAGCGTTGATCTTTGGCGGGGGGACTACACAGATACGCAGTATTTT

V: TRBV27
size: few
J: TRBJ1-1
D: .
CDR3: CASSFIPTMNTEAFF
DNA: TGTGCCAGCAGTTTTATTCCGACAATGAACACTGAAGCTTTCTTT

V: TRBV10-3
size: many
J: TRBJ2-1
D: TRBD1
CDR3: CAISDPRDRGGNEQFF
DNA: TGTGCCATCAGTGATCCCCGCGACAGGGGGGGAAATGAGCAGTTCTTC

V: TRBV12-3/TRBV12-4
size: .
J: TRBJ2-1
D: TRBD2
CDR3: CASSLVAGNPGWNEQFF
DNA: TGTGCCAGCAGTTTGGTAGCGGGAAACCCCGGTTGGAATGAGCAGTTCTTC

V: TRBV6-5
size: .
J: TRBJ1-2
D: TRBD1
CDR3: CASSWTGLYGYTF
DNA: TGTGCCAGCAGTTGGACAGGGCTCTATGGCTACACCTTC

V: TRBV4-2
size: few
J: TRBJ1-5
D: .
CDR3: CASSQDLVRPQHF
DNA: TGTGCCAGCAGCCAAGATCTCGTGAGGCCCCAGCATTTT

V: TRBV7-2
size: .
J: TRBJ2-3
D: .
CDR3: CASSFRLRPDTQYF
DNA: TGTGCCAGCAGCTTTAGGCTACGCCCAGATACGCAGTATTTT

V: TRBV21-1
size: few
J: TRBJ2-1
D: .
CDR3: CASSTKNGTGRRGVNNEQFF
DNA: TGTGCCAGCAGCACGAAGAACGGGACAGGGCGGCGGGGGGTAAACAATGAGCAGTTCTTC

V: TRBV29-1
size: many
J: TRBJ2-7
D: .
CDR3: CSVQTQNSYEQYF
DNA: TGCAGCGTCCAGACACAAAACTCCTACGAGCAGTACTTC

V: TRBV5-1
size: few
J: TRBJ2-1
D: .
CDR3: CASSLTRFRDEQFF
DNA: TGCGCCAGCAGCCTGACTAGGTTCCGGGATGAGCAGTTCTTC

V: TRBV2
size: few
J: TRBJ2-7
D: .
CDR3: CASKNYEQYF
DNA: TGTGCCAGCAAGAACTACGAGCAGTACTTC

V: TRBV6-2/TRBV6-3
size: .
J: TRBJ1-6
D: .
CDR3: CASSYGNGNSPLHF
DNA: TGTGCCAGCAGTTACGGTAACGGAAATTCACCCCTCCACTTT

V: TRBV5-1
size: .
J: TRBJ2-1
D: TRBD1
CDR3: CASSLEQGKVQFF
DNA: TGCGCCAGCAGCTTGGAACAGGGGAAAGTGCAGTTCTTC

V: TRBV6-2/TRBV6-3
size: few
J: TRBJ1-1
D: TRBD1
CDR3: CASSYLQGVSAAFF
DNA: TGTGCCAGCAGTTACCTACAGGGGGTATCGGCTGCTTTCTTT

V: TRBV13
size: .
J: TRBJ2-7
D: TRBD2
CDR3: CASSFRTSGPREQYF
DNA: TGTGCCAGCAGCTTCCGGACTAGCGGACCGCGTGAGCAGTACTTC

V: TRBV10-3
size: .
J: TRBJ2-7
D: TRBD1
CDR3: CAISVDRGSNEQYF
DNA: TGTGCCATCAGTGTAGACAGGGGGTCCAACGAGCAGTACTTC

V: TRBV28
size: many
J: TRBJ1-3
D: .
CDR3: CASSLFGLNTIYF
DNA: TGTGCCAGCAGTTTATTCGGGCTTAACACCATATATTTT

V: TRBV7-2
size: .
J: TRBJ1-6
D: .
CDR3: CASSQGRGYYNSPLHF
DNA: TGTGCCAGCAGCCAGGGGAGGGGCTACTATAATTCACCCCTCCACTTT

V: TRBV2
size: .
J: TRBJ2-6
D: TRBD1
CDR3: CASSVTGSGANVLTF
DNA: TGTGCCAGCAGCGTGACAGGGTCTGGGGCCAACGTCCTGACTTTC

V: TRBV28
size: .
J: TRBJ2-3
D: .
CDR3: CASNTVDTQYF
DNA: TGTGCCAGCAACACTGTAGATACGCAGTATTTT

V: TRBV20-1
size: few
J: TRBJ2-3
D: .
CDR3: CSARQPTDTQYF
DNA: TGCAGTGCTAGACAACCGACAGATACGCAGTATTTT

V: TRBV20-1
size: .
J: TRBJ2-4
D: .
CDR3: CSARDTYAKNIQYF
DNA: TGCAGTGCTAGAGATACGTACGCCAAAAACATTCAGTACTTC

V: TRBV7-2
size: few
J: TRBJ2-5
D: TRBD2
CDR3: CASSSFSGSPYF
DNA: TGTGCCAGCAGCTCTTTTAGCGGGAGCCCGTACTTC

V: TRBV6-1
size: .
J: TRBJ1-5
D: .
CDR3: CASREYSNQPQHF
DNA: TGTGCCAGCAGGGAATATAGCAATCAGCCCCAGCATTTT

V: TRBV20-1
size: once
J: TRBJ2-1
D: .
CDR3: CSARDSLGGPNEQFF
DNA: TGCAGTGCTAGAGACAGTCTAGGGGGACCCAATGAGCAGTTCTTC

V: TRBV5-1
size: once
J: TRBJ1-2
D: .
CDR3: CASSFLRGSYGYTF
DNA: TGCGCCAGCAGCTTTTTACGGGGCTCCTATGGCTACACCTTC

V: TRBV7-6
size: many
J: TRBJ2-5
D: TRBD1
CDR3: CASSWTESGTGERETQYF
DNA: TGTGCCAGCAGCTGGACCGAATCCGGGACAGGGGAAAGAGAGACCCAGTACTTC

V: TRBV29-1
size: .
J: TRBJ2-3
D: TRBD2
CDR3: CSLTSGSHSDPQYF
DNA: TGCAGCTTGACTAGCGGGAGCCATTCAGATCCGCAGTATTTT

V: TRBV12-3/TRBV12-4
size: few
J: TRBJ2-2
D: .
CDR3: CASTVRGVGDGGAGELFF
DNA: TGTGCCAGCACCGTGAGGGGAGTCGGGGATGGAGGTGCTGGGGAGCTGTTTTTT

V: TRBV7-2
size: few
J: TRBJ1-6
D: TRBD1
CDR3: CASSSRDRGGSPLHF
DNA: TGTGCCAGCAGCAGCCGGGACAGGGGTGGGTCACCCCTCCACTTT

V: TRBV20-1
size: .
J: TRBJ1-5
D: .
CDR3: CSAKTGRQPQHF
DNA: TGCAGTGCTAAGACAGGTCGTCAGCCCCAGCATTTT